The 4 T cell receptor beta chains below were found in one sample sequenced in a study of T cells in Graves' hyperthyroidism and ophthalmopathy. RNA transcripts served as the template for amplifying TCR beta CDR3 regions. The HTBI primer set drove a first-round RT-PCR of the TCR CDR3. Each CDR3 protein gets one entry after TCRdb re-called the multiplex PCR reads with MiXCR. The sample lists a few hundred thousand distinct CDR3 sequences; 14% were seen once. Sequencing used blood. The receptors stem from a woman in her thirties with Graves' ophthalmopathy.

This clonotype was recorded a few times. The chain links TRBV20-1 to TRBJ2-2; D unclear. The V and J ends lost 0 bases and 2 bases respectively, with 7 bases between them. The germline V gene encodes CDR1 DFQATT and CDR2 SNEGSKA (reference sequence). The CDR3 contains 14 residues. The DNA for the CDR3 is TGCAGTGCTAGAGAAGCGATAAACACCGGGGAGCTGTTTTTT. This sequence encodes CSAREAINTGELFF.

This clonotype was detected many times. Here the CDR3 DNA reads TGTGCCAGCAGTTTCAGGGACAGGGGTCAGCCCCAGCATTTT. Protein product: CASSFRDRGQPQHF. The V and J genes are TRBV12-3 or TRBV12-4 and TRBJ1-5, with 10 bases aligning to TRBD1. The CDR3 totals 14 residues. V shed 3 bases, J shed 6 bases, and the junction held 2 bases outside the gene matches.

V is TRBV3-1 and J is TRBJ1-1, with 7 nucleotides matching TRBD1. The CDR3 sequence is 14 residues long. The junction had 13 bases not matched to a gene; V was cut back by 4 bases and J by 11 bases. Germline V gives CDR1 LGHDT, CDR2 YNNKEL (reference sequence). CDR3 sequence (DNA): TGTGCCAGCAGCCCCACAGGGAGACAGGGAGGCGCTTTCTTT. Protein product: CASSPTGRQGGAFF.

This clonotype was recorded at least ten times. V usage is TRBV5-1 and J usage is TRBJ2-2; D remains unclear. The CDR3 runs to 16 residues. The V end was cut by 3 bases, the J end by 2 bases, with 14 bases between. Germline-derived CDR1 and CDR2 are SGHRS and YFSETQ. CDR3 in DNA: TGCGCCAGCAGCTGGATGACGGCTTCTAACACCGGGGAGCTGTTTTTT. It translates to CASSWMTASNTGELFF.